Below, 20 T cell receptor beta chains from the same sample are listed, as sequenced in a study of T-cell memory formation after mild COVID-19. TCRdb used MiXCR to reprocess the 5' RACE reads, holding one entry per CDR3 protein. The table has approximately 480,000 distinct CDR3 sequences, around a sixth seen once. Sequences were obtained from PBMCs or a T cell subset sorted from them (not recorded which). The receptors here all came from an adult woman who had mild COVID-19 (a few samples of this study predate the infection). Cell type and time point are not known.

This clonotype has a handful of counts. V is TRBV7-2 and J is TRBJ2-3, with TRBD2 matching over 7 bases. This CDR3 is built from 14 residues. CDR1 is SGHTA, CDR2 FQGNSA, per germline. The trim removed 8 bases at V and 3 bases at J, leaving 8 bases unmatched. In DNA form, the CDR3 reads TGTGCCAGCCGTGAGGGAGGGAGTACAGATACGCAGTATTTT. Protein: CASREGGSTDTQYF.

In this sample, this clonotype turned up a few times. This chain links TRBV6-5 with TRBJ2-4, with TRBD2 matching 16 bases. CDR3 length: 18 amino acids. Per the germline V gene, CDR1 is MNHEY and CDR2 is SVGAGI. Trimming at V came to 2 bases and at J to 1 base, leaving 2 bases not matched to a gene. CDR3 residues: CASSYGTSGRGAKNIQYF. Here the CDR3 DNA reads TGTGCCAGCAGTTACGGGACTAGCGGGAGGGGCGCCAAAAACATTCAGTACTTC.

The chain links TRBV6-5 to TRBJ2-3, with no clear D. The CDR3 runs 14 residues. V was cut by 5 bases and J by 4 bases, with 13 bases left in between. Looked up from germline, CDR1 is MNHEY and CDR2 is SVGAGI. The CDR3 DNA sequence: TGTGCCAGCAGTGTAAGAACTCTGGCAGATACGCAGTATTTT. Protein product: CASSVRTLADTQYF.

The V call is TRBV6-5, the J call TRBJ1-5; no clear D gene. With 3 bases removed from V and 7 bases from J, the gap between germline ends came to 10 bases. This CDR3 is 13 amino acids long. Germline V CDR1 and CDR2: MNHEY, SVGAGI. For the CDR3, the DNA is TGTGCCAGCAGTTATAGTTGGGCACAGCCCCAGCATTTT. Protein sequence: CASSYSWAQPQHF.

V usage is TRBV6-6 and J usage is TRBJ1-4, with a weak D call TRBD1 (6 bases). V was pared by 4 bases and J by 3 bases, with 12 bases between. The CDR3 runs 15 residues. The germline V gene has CDR1 MNHNY and CDR2 SVGAGI (reference sequence). The CDR3 DNA follows: TGTGCCAGCAGTTCGTACAGGGAGGCTAATGAAAAACTGTTTTTT. It yields the protein CASSSYREANEKLFF.

This clonotype appeared a few times. The chain carries TRBV24-1 and TRBJ2-1; D remains unclear. The CDR3 runs 13 residues. V shed 4 bases and J shed 8 bases, with 11 bases lying between them. The germline CDR1 and CDR2 sequences are KGHDR and SFDVKD. The CDR3 coding sequence is TGTGCCACCAGTGAACCAGACACCGATGAGCAGTTCTTC. The encoded protein is CATSEPDTDEQFF.

This clonotype has only a few counts. The rearrangement joins TRBV6-5 to TRBJ2-1; weak D call: TRBD2 (6 bases). The CDR3 spans 15 residues. Trimming cost V 4 bases and J 2 bases, with 12 bases left between them. Germline V lookup: CDR1 MNHEY, CDR2 SVGAGI. The CDR3 reads CASSFIPGAYNEQFF. In DNA form, the CDR3 reads TGTGCCAGCAGTTTTATTCCGGGAGCCTACAATGAGCAGTTCTTC.

The CDR3 nucleotides are TGCAGTGCTAGAGAGGGCTATGGCTACACCTTC. Its protein is CSAREGYGYTF. The genes are TRBV20-1 and TRBJ1-2; no definite D call. The germline V gene encodes CDR1 DFQATT and CDR2 SNEGSKA (reference sequence). Trimming removed 0 bases at V and 4 bases at J, with 3 bases between. There are 11 residues in the CDR3.

The V and J genes are TRBV12-3 or TRBV12-4 and TRBJ2-7; D might be TRBD2 (5 bases). Trimming took 3 bases from V and 2 from J, leaving 11 bases between them. This CDR3 comprises 14 residues. CDR3 sequence: CASSFGLGAYEQYF. The CDR3 coding sequence is TGTGCCAGCAGTTTCGGACTTGGGGCCTACGAGCAGTACTTC.

There are a few counts of this clonotype. This sequence joins TRBV7-9 and TRBJ2-7; 9 bases match TRBD1. The germline CDR1 and CDR2 sequences are SEHNR and FQNEAQ (reference sequence). The CDR3 extends over 15 amino acids. V was clipped by 2 bases and J by 5 bases; unmatched bases: 7. The CDR3 DNA reads TGTGCCAGCAGCTTACCTGGACAGGGGCGCGACGAGCAGTACTTC. Residues: CASSLPGQGRDEQYF. The whole variable domain, filled in from reference TRBV7-9 and TRBJ2-7, reads DTGVSQNPRHKITKRGQNVTFRCDPISEHNRLYWYRQTLGQGPEFLTYFQNEAQLEKSRLLSDRFSAERPKGSFSTLEIQRTEQGDSAMYLCASSLPGQGRDEQYFGPGTRLTVT.

This clonotype was picked up a small number of times. This rearrangement joins TRBV12-3 or TRBV12-4 to TRBJ2-3; no firm D call. This CDR3 contains 12 residues. Trimming stripped 3 bases from V and 5 bases from J, with 6 bases between. The CDR3 protein is CASSFSGDTQYF. For the CDR3, the DNA is TGTGCCAGCAGTTTTAGTGGAGATACGCAGTATTTT.

This clonotype showed up just a few times. The J gene is TRBJ1-1, the V gene TRBV12-3 or TRBV12-4; D may be TRBD1 (6 bases). The CDR3 length is 14 residues. Trimming took off 7 bases at V and 4 bases at J, with 16 bases between the two ends. CDR3 sequence (DNA): TGTGCCAGCATCAATTACAGGGCCCGCACTGAAGCTTTCTTT. Translated, it gives CASINYRARTEAFF.

This clonotype was counted between two and nine times. The rearrangement joins TRBV6-5 to TRBJ2-7, with D maybe TRBD1 (5 bases). Looked up from germline, CDR1 is MNHEY and CDR2 is SVGAGI. Between the trimmed V and J ends, which lost 4 bases and 2 bases, there was a span of 9 bases. This CDR3 has 13 amino acids. The CDR3 protein is CASSWSRAYEQYF. In DNA form, the CDR3 reads TGTGCCAGCAGTTGGTCCAGGGCCTACGAGCAGTACTTC.

This clonotype showed up just a few times. The rearrangement uses TRBV6-6 and TRBJ1-4; D gene unclear. This CDR3 is 14 amino acids long. Trimming removed 4 bases from V and 3 bases from J, with 9 bases in between. CDR1 MNHNY and CDR2 SVGAGI come from the germline V gene (reference sequence). CDR3 bases: TGTGCCAGCAGTTTTTCAGGATCTAATGAAAAACTGTTTTTT. It yields the protein CASSFSGSNEKLFF.

V usage is TRBV19 and J usage is TRBJ1-2; D ambiguous. CDR1 LNHDA and CDR2 SQIVND come from the germline V gene (reference sequence). The CDR3 spans 14 residues. The V end lost 4 bases, the J end lost 3 bases, and 12 bases lay between the germline ends. The CDR3 sequence: CASSRPPGHYGYTF. CDR3 bases: TGTGCCAGTAGTAGGCCACCGGGCCACTATGGCTACACCTTC.

This clonotype was counted between two and nine times. The chain employs TRBV7-6 and TRBJ1-1, with 10 bases identical to TRBD1. V trimming: 5 bases; J trimming: 2 bases; junction bases outside the gene matches: 14. Germline V lookup: CDR1 SGHVS, CDR2 FNYEAQ. CDR3 length: 18 residues. This CDR3 is CASSPSAPGQGSNTEAFF. CDR3 nucleotide sequence: TGTGCCAGCAGCCCATCAGCTCCGGGACAGGGGTCCAACACTGAAGCTTTCTTT.

Ten or more counts support this clonotype. This chain joins TRBV5-1 and TRBJ1-1; D gene ambiguous. CDR1 SGHRS and CDR2 YFSETQ come from the germline V gene. This CDR3 spans 14 amino acids. The ends were cut back, 2 bases at V and 2 bases at J, with 10 bases in the middle. CDR3 region: CASSFEQVNTEAFF. The CDR3 region has the DNA TGCGCCAGCAGCTTCGAACAAGTAAACACTGAAGCTTTCTTT.

This clonotype turned up a few times. The chain carries TRBV25-1 and TRBJ2-7; unclear D gene. Trimming shortened V by 7 bases and J by 4 bases, and 14 bases separated the two germline ends. Per the germline V gene, CDR1 is MGHDK and CDR2 is SYGVNS. This CDR3 spans 13 amino acids. The CDR3: CASKDHFEYEQYF. CDR3 in DNA: TGTGCCAGCAAGGACCACTTCGAGTACGAGCAGTACTTC.

The gene calls are TRBV6-5 and TRBJ2-7; tentatively, D is TRBD2 (5 bases). The CDR3 is 12 amino acids. CDR1 MNHEY and CDR2 SVGAGI come from the germline V gene. V was trimmed by 5 bases and J by 10 bases, leaving 15 bases between them. In DNA form, the CDR3 reads TGTGCCAGCAGTAACAACGGGGTCGGTCAGTACTTC. This translates into CASSNNGVGQYF.

The rearrangement uses TRBV6-2 or TRBV6-3 and TRBJ2-6; 7 bases line up with TRBD2. The germline gives CDR1 MNHEY, CDR2 SVGEGT. The CDR3 consists of 17 residues. With V trimmed by 5 bases and J by 5 bases, 12 bases remained unmatched. In DNA, the CDR3 is TGTGCCAGCAGTCGACTATGGGAGGGCCCCTGGGCCAACGTCCTGACTTTC. Its translation: CASSRLWEGPWANVLTF.